This T cell receptor (beta chain) was documented in a study of blood T cells in healthy people across ages. Study-wide points: No conclusive comparison of naive versus antigen-experienced cells was possible with unsorted PBMCs.

Through a sample-barcoded 5' primer and a J-beta primer mix, a second PCR was run for about 6 to 12 cycles. With 12 random nucleotides, a template-switch adaptor tagged each individual cDNA molecule. TCRdb itself ran the 5' RACE reads through MiXCR, one entry per CDR3 protein. The repertoire consists of some 1.5 million distinct CDR3 sequences, with about 28% occurring once and the leading ten covering approximately 7.7%. As to this clonotype: Its cognate antigen is unknown.

Every participating donor contributed approximately 9.5 milliliters of peripheral blood through a draw. The CDR3 totals 15 residues. V was cut by 7 bases and J by 0 bases, with 15 bases left in between. This clonotype was obtained from a woman in her thirties in good health. V gene TRBV12-3 or TRBV12-4 combines with J gene TRBJ2-5; D gene unclear. The sample consisted of blood. CDR3 coding DNA: TGTGCCAGCAAAACAAGTGACGGACACCAAGAGACCCAGTACTTC. It yields the protein CASKTSDGHQETQYF.